The 8 T cell receptor beta chains below were found in one sample sequenced in a study of blood T cell repertoires in COVID-19 (dated by TCRdb to about 2020). Libraries were built with the immunoSEQ multiplex PCR assay. TCRdb retrieved this table from immuneACCESS and kept in-frame rearrangements only. Not all clones are present; in checked studies, unresolved V genes account for under half, and no reason is known for the remainder. Counted in this sample were about 240,000 clones; about 90% of them appeared once. 3% to 4% of the sample is taken by the ten largest. Sequencing was carried out using PBMCs or T cells enriched from blood (not recorded which). The receptors come from a woman between 40 and 50 years old with acute COVID-19.

The chain joins TRBV5-1 to TRBJ2-5; 8 bases are a match to TRBD2. Germline trimming cut 4 bases from V and 1 base from J; bases unmatched to any gene: 9. The CDR3 spans 16 residues. Germline V gives CDR1 SGHRS, CDR2 YFSETQ. The CDR3 region has the DNA TGCGCCAGCAGCCATAAAGCGGGAGAGTTCCAAGAGACCCAGTACTTC. This encodes CASSHKAGEFQETQYF.

This chain joins TRBV3-1 (or the pseudogene TRBV3-2) and TRBJ1-4, with 7 bases aligning to TRBD1. Germline CDR1 LGHDT, CDR2 YNNKEL (reference sequence). Germline trimming cut 2 bases from V and 8 bases from J; bases unmatched to any gene: 5. The CDR3 has 14 amino acids. The CDR3 is CASSQQGVGEKLFF. The DNA of the CDR3 is TGTGCCAGCAGCCAACAGGGGGTAGGGGAAAAACTGTTTTTT.

The chain couples TRBV3-1 (or the pseudogene TRBV3-2) to TRBJ2-7, with D unclear. Germline V gene lookup returns CDR1 LGHDT and CDR2 YNNKEL (reference sequence). Trimming cost V 5 bases and J 0 bases, with 5 bases left between them. There are 12 residues in the CDR3. The CDR3 nucleotides are TGTGCCAGCAGCATGAGCTCCTACGAGCAGTACTTC. This sequence encodes CASSMSSYEQYF.

This clone was picked up a small number of times. This sequence joins TRBV9 and TRBJ2-3; D may be TRBD2 (5 bases). The CDR3 is made up of 15 amino acids. V shed 0 bases and J shed 5 bases, with 13 bases lying between them. Germline assignment: CDR1 SGDLS and CDR2 YYNGEE. The CDR3 nucleotides are TGTGCCAGCAGCGTAGTGGGGAGTAGGCAAGATACGCAGTATTTT. It codes for CASSVVGSRQDTQYF.

The V call is TRBV4-1, the J call TRBJ2-3, with D possibly TRBD2 on 6 matching bases. CDR3 length: 17 residues. V lost 5 bases and J lost 2, with 20 bases in between. CDR1 and CDR2 (germline): MGHRA, YSYEKL. This CDR3 reads CASSYRFSGSATDTQYF. The CDR3 DNA reads as TGCGCCAGCAGCTATCGCTTTTCCGGGAGCGCCACAGATACGCAGTATTTT.

The chain links TRBV30 to TRBJ1-1, with D uncertain. CDR3 length: 13 amino acids. The ends were cut back, 0 bases at V and 3 bases at J, with 8 bases in the middle. Per the germline V gene, CDR1 is GTSNPN and CDR2 is SVGIG (reference sequence). The DNA for the CDR3 is TGTGCCTGGAGTGTAACTGCGGACACTGAAGCTTTCTTT. This sequence encodes CAWSVTADTEAFF.

V is TRBV5-1 and J is TRBJ2-5; 7 bases are a match to TRBD1. This CDR3 region has 14 residues. Losses at the gene ends were 0 bases for V and 3 bases for J; bases not matched to a gene: 2. Germline V gene data show CDR1 as SGHRS and CDR2 as YFSETQ. Here the CDR3 DNA reads TGCGCCAGCAGCTTGGGAGGGACAGAAGAGACCCAGTACTTC. Its translation is CASSLGGTEETQYF.

This rearrangement joins TRBV11-3 to TRBJ2-3, with D perhaps TRBD2 (6 bases). CDR3 size: 16 residues. CDR1 and CDR2 (germline): SGHNT, YENEEA. Trimming cost V 4 bases and J 1 base, with 15 bases left between them. The CDR3 DNA is TGTGCCAGCAGCTCTCCTGTCGCTAGCGGCACAGATACGCAGTATTTT. This codes for CASSSPVASGTDTQYF.